Here is one T cell receptor beta chain with its context. Trimming removed 2 bases at V and 7 bases at J, with 7 bases between. This CDR3 region has 11 residues. Germline values: CDR1 SGHRS, CDR2 YFSETQ. The data belong to a study of T cell changes during pregnancy in multiple sclerosis. Profiling relied on immunoSEQ multiplex PCR, and the TCRdb table lists in-frame clones only, not all of them. Among roughly 30,000 clones listed, about nine tenths were seen once. The specimen was CD8+ T cells from peripheral blood mononuclear cells, collected after pregnancy. The chain employs TRBV5-1 and TRBJ2-7; maybe TRBD1 (5 bases). This sequence was found in a female donor with multiple sclerosis, enrolled in a pregnancy study. CDR3 amino acids: CASSFGQEQYF. CDR3 nucleotide sequence: TGCGCCAGCAGCTTTGGACAAGAGCAGTACTTC. Complete variable domain (other parts from reference TRBV5-1 and TRBJ2-7): KAGVTQTPRYLIKTRGQQVTLSCSPISGHRSVSWYQQTPGQGLQFLFEYFSETQRNKGNFPGRFSGRQFSNSRSEMNVSTLELGDSALYLCASSFGQEQYFGPGTRLTVT.